Listed here are 5 T cell receptor beta chains from one sample, sequenced in a study of Ad26.COV2.S vaccination and SARS-CoV-2 variants. The repertoire was sequenced with immunoSEQ multiplex PCR; TCRdb's copy has only in-frame clones and lacks some. The data show 380,000 or so clones, 80% to 90% seen once. As to treatment: some 19 received Ad26.COV2.S at low or high dose, single or two shots; about 5 received placebo; per-sample allocation not given. Day 63 after the first injection of vaccine or placebo was the sampling time. This sample comprised peripheral blood, obtained in a trial of Ad26.COV2.S vaccine versus placebo. The receptors derive from a person aged 18 to 59 who received the Ad26.COV2.S COVID-19 vaccine or a placebo.

This clone appeared a few times. The chain combines TRBV4-2 with TRBJ2-7; perhaps TRBD2 as D (6 bases). This CDR3 region has 13 residues. Germline values: CDR1 LGHNA, CDR2 YNFKEQ. Trimming removed 3 bases from V and 3 bases from J, with 9 bases in between. DNA of the CDR3: TGTGCCAGCAGCCAGGGACTGAACTACGAGCAGTACTTC. Amino acid sequence: CASSQGLNYEQYF.

The chain combines TRBV6-5 with TRBJ2-7; D is uncertain. V lost 7 bases, J lost 3 bases, and 10 bases lay in between. The CDR3 length is 12 residues. Germline V gives CDR1 MNHEY, CDR2 SVGAGI. CDR3 bases: TGTGCCAGCAAAGGGTTGAACTACGAGCAGTACTTC. Translating gives CASKGLNYEQYF.

This sequence joins TRBV5-1 and TRBJ1-2; D remains unclear. Between the trimmed V and J ends, which lost 0 bases and 4 bases, there was a span of 7 bases. Germline assignment: CDR1 SGHRS and CDR2 YFSETQ. The CDR3 has 13 residues. CDR3 sequence (DNA): TGCGCCAGCAGCTTGGAACACGGCTATGGCTACACCTTC. This translates into CASSLEHGYGYTF.

The table lists this clone with a count of one. J is TRBJ2-1 and V is TRBV7-9; 10 nucleotides agree with TRBD1. Germline trimming cut 5 bases from V and 2 bases from J; bases unmatched to any gene: 3. The CDR3 is 15 residues long. Germline CDR1 reads SEHNR; CDR2 reads FQNEAQ (reference sequence). CDR3 nucleotide sequence: TGTGCCAGCAGCCCGGGACAGGGGACCTACAATGAGCAGTTCTTC. Encoded protein: CASSPGQGTYNEQFF.

The chain recombines TRBV30 with TRBJ2-3; 13 nucleotides match TRBD2. CDR3 length equals 17 residues. CDR1 is GTSNPN, CDR2 SVGIG, per germline (reference sequence). J gave up 3 bases and V 4 bases, and 10 bases lay outside the gene matches. The DNA for the CDR3 is TGTGCCTGGACCCTCGGCCGGACTAGCGGGAGTACAGATACGCAGTATTTT. Encoded protein: CAWTLGRTSGSTDTQYF. The full variable domain, its missing parts supplied by reference TRBV30 and TRBJ2-3, is SQTIHQWPATLVQPVGSPLSLECTVEGTSNPNLYWYRQAAGRGLQLLFYSVGIGQISSEVPQNLSASRPQDRQFILSSKKLLLSDSGFYLCAWTLGRTSGSTDTQYFGPGTRLTVL.